This T cell receptor (beta chain) was observed in a study of blood T cells in healthy people across ages. Looking at the study overall: T cells yielded about one barcoded beta molecule per two cells through template switching.

From germline, CDR1 is MNHNS and CDR2 SASEGT. There are 19 residues in the CDR3. A second 7 to 11 cycle PCR used barcoded and J-beta primers. A single record per CDR3 protein comes from TCRdb applying MiXCR to the 5' RACE reads. The sample has 700,000 to 950,000 distinct CDR3 sequences, roughly 60% seen once; the top ten hold roughly 22%. Total RNA, at least 5.5 micrograms per sample, came from PBMCs. A word on this clonotype: Mismatch with germline at one junction end may stem from a read error.

This chain uses TRBV6-1 with TRBJ2-6; D possibly corresponds to TRBD1 (7 bases). The sequence derives from a young man in good health. Sequencing input: blood. The CDR3 spells CAGSESTAGQFSGANVLTF. The CDR3 DNA reads TGTGCCGGCAGTGAATCAACCGCGGGACAGTTTTCTGGGGCCAACGTCCTGACTTTC.